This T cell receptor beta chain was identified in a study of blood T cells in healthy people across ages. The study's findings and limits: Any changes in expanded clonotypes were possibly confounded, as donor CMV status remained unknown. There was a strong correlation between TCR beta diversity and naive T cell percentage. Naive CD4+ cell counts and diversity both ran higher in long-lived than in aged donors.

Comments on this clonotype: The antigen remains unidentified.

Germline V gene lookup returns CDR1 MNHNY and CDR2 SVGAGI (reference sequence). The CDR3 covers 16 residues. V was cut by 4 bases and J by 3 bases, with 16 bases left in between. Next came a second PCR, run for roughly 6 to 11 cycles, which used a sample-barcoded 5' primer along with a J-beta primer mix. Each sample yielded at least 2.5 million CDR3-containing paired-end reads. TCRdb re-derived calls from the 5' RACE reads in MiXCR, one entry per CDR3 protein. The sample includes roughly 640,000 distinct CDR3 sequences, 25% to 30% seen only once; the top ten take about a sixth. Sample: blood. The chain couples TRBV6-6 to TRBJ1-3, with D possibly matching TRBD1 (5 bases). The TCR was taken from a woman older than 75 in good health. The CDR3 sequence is CASSSDVGGYGNTIYF. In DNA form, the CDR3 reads TGTGCCAGCAGTTCCGACGTGGGGGGTTATGGAAACACCATATATTTT.